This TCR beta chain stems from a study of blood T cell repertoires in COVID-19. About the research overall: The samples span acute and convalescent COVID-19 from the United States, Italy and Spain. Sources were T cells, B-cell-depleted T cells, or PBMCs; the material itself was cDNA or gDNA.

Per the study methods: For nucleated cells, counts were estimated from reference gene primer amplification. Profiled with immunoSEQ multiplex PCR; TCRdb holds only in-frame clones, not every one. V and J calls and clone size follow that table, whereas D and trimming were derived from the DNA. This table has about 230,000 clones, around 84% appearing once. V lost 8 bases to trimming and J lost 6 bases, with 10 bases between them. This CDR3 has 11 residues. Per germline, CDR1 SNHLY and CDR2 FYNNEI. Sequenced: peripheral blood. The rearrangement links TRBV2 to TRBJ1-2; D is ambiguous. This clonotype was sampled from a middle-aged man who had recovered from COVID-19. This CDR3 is CASQVLDGYTF. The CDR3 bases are TGTGCCAGCCAGGTCCTCGATGGCTACACCTTC.